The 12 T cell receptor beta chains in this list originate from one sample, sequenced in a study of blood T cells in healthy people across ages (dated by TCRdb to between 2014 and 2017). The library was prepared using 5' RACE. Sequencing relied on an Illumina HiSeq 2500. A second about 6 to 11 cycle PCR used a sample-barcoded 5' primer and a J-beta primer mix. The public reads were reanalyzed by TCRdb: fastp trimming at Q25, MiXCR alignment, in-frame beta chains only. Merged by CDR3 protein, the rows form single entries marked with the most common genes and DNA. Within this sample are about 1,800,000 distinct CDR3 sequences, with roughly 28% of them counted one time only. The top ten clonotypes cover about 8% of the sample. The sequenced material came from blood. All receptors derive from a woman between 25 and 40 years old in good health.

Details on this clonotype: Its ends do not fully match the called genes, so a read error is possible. The CDR3 DNA is TGTGCCAGCAGTTTAGGACAGTCCTACGCGCAGTACTTC. Translating it yields CASSLGQSYAQYF. The chain is built from TRBV27 and TRBJ2-7; weak D call: TRBD1 (6 bases). Looked up from germline, CDR1 is MNHEY and CDR2 is SMNVEV (reference sequence). There are 13 residues in the CDR3.

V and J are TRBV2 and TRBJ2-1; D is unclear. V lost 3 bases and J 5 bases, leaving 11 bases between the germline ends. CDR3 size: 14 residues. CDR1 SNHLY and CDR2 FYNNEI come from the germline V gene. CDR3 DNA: TGTGCCAGCAGTGAGGGCCAGGCCCACAATGAGCAGTTCTTC. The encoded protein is CASSEGQAHNEQFF.

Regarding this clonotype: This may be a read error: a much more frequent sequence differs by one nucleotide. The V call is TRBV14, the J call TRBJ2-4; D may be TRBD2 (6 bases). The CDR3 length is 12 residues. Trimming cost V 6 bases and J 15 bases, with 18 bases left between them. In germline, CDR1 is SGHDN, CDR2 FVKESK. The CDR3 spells CASSGGNYERYF. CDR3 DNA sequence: TGTGCCAGCAGTGGCGGGAACTACGAGCGGTACTTC.

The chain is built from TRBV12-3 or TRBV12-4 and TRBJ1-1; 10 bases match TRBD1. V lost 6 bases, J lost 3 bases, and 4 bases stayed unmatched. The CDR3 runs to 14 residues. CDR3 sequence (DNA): TGTGCCAGCAGGGGGGACAGGGGATACACTGAAGCTTTCTTT. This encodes CASRGDRGYTEAFF.

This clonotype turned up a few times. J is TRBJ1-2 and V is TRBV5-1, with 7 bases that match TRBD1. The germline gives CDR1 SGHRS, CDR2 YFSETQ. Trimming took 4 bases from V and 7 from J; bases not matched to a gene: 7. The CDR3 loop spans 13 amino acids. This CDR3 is CASSRDSSGGYTF. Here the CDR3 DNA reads TGCGCCAGCAGCCGGGACAGCTCAGGTGGCTACACCTTC.

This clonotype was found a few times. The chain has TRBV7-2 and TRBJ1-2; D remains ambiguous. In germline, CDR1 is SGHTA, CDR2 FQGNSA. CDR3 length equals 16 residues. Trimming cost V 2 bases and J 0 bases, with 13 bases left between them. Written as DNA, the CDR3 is TGTGCCAGCAGCTTATTTGGCCGGACTTCTAACTATGGCTACACCTTC. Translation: CASSLFGRTSNYGYTF.

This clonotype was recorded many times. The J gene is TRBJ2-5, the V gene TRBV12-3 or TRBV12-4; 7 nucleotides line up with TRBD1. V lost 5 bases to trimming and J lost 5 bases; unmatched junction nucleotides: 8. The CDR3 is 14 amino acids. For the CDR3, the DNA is TGTGCCAGCAGTAAACAGGGGACCAGGGAGACCCAGTACTTC. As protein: CASSKQGTRETQYF.

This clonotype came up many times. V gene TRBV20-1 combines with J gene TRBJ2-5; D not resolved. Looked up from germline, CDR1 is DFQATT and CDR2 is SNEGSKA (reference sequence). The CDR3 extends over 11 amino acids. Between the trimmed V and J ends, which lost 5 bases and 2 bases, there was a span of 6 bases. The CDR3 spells CSAASQETQYF. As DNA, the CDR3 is TGCAGTGCTGCCTCTCAAGAGACCCAGTACTTC.

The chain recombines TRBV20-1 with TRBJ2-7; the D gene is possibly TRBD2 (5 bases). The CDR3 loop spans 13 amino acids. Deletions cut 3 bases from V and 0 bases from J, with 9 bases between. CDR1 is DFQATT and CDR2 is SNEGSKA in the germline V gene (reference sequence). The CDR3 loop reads CSASSGDSYEQYF. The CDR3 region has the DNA TGCAGTGCTAGCAGCGGCGACTCCTACGAGCAGTACTTC.

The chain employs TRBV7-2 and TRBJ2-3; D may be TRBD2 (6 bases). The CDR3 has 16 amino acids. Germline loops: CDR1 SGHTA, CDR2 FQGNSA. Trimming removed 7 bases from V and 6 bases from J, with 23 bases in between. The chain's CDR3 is CASTRGGGYRGDTQYF. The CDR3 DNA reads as TGTGCCAGCACCCGGGGCGGCGGGTACCGGGGGGATACGCAGTATTTT.

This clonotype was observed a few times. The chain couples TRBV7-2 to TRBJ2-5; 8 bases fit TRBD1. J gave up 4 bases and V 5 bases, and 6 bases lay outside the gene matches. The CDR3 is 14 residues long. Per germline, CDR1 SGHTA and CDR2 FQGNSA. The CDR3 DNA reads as TGTGCCAGCAGCACGCGGACAGGGATAGAGACCCAGTACTTC. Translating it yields CASSTRTGIETQYF. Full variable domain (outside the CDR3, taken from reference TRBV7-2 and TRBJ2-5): GAGVSQSPSNKVTEKGKDVELRCDPISGHTALYWYRQSLGQGLEFLIYFQGNSAPDKSGLPSDRFSAERTGGSVSTLTIQRTQQEDSAVYLCASSTRTGIETQYFGPGTRLLVL.

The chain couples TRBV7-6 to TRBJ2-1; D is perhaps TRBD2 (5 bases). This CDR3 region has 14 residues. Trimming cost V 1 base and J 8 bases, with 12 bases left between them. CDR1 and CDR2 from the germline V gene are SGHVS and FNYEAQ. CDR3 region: CASSLVTTIHEQFF. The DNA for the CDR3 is TGTGCCAGCAGCTTAGTGACGACTATACATGAGCAGTTCTTC.